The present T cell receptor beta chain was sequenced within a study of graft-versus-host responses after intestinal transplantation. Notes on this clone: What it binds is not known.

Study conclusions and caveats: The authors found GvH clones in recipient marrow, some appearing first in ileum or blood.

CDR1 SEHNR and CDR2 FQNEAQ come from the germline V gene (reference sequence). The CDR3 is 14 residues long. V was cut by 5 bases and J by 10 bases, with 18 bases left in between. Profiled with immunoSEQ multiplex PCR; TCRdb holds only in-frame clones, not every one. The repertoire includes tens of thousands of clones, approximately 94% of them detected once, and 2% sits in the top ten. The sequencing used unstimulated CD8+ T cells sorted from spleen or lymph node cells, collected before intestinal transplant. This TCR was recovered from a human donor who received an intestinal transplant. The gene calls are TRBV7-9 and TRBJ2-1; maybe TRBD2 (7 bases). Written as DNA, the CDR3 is TGTGCCAGCAGCCCCGTGGGGGGGCAAAAGGAGCAGTTCTTC. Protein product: CASSPVGGQKEQFF.